The 21 T cell receptor beta chains presented below share a single source sample, sequenced in a study of post-analysis software for immune sequencing data. Findings and limits, study-wide: The study found TRBV5-6, TRBV5-1 and TRBV20-1 among about five TRBV segments more frequent in patients than controls.

Unique molecular identifiers featured in each of the TCR beta cDNA libraries. TCRdb reprocessed the PCR reads with MiXCR, giving one entry per CDR3 protein. The profile shows fewer than 850,000 distinct CDR3 sequences, 25% to 30% of them singletons. Antigens for these TCRs are unknown. The sequenced sample consisted of blood. These receptors were obtained from a girl between 5 and 17 years old with multiple sclerosis.

This chain connects TRBV6-2 or TRBV6-3 to TRBJ2-7; D remains unclear. Germline V gives CDR1 MNHEY, CDR2 SVGEGT. Trimming took 3 bases from V and 2 from J, leaving 11 bases between them. This CDR3 has 14 amino acids. CDR3 sequence (DNA): TGTGCCAGCAGTTATAGGCAGCGAGCCTACGAGCAGTACTTC. Residues: CASSYRQRAYEQYF.

This clonotype was counted a few times. The CDR3 DNA is TGCGCCAGCAGTTCTGGGCCTTCCCCAGATACGCAGTATTTT. As protein: CASSSGPSPDTQYF. The V and J genes are TRBV5-1 and TRBJ2-3; D remains unclear. V was clipped by 5 bases and J by 4 bases, with 14 bases between them. The CDR3 extends over 14 amino acids. From germline, CDR1 is SGHRS and CDR2 YFSETQ.

Notes on this clonotype: The CDR3 end shows no conserved phenylalanine or tryptophan, and so a read error is likely. This chain joins TRBV10-3 and TRBJ2-5, with D tentatively TRBD2 (5 bases). Germline loops: CDR1 ENHRY, CDR2 SYGVKD. The CDR3 sequence is 15 residues long. Trimming stripped 0 bases from V and 5 bases from J, with 13 bases between. As DNA, the CDR3 is TGTGCCATCAGTGAGTCTAGGGAGTTGGGCGAGACCCAGTACTCC. Its translation: CAISESRELGETQYS.

This clonotype has a handful of counts. V gene TRBV9 combines with J gene TRBJ2-1; D remains unclear. Germline V CDR1 and CDR2: SGDLS, YYNGEE. This CDR3 is 15 amino acids long. V dropped 0 bases and J dropped 6 bases, with 13 bases sitting between them. CDR3 in DNA: TGTGCCAGCAGCGTAGGAGGTGGGTTGGGCAATGAGCAGTTCTTC. This sequence encodes CASSVGGGLGNEQFF.

This clonotype was detected a few times. This rearrangement joins TRBV20-1 to TRBJ2-5; D is undetermined. Trimming removed 5 bases at V and 6 bases at J, with 16 bases between. The CDR3 loop spans 13 amino acids. Germline CDR1 reads DFQATT; CDR2 reads SNEGSKA (reference sequence). This chain's CDR3 is CSASLVGLQTQYF. The CDR3 DNA reads TGCAGTGCTTCCCTGGTGGGGTTACAGACCCAGTACTTC.

This clonotype was seen a handful of times. The CDR3 reads CSVVAGGWVNQETQYF. The CDR3 DNA follows: TGCAGCGTTGTTGCGGGAGGGTGGGTCAACCAAGAGACCCAGTACTTC. The chain couples TRBV29-1 to TRBJ2-5, with TRBD2 matching 9 bases. The trim removed 4 bases at V and 0 bases at J, leaving 9 bases unmatched. Germline V lookup: CDR1 SQVTM, CDR2 ANQGSEA. This CDR3 is 16 amino acids long. Supplemented by reference TRBV29-1 and TRBJ2-5, the full variable domain reads SAVISQKPSRDICQRGTSLTIQCQVDSQVTMMFWYRQQPGQSLTLIATANQGSEATYESGFVIDKFPISRPNLTFSTLTVSNMSPEDSSIYLCSVVAGGWVNQETQYFGPGTRLLVL.

In its sample, this clonotype was seen a few times. The chain has TRBV5-4 and TRBJ2-5; no clear D gene. The CDR3 spans 15 residues. Germline V gene sequence: CDR1 SGHNT, CDR2 YYREEE (reference sequence). Trimming took off 3 bases at V and 1 base at J, with 13 bases between the two ends. CDR3 region: CASSSPTLSQETQYF. CDR3 sequence (DNA): TGTGCCAGCAGCTCCCCGACCTTGAGCCAAGAGACCCAGTACTTC. Filled out from reference TRBV5-4 and TRBJ2-5, the complete variable domain reads ETGVTQSPTHLIKTRGQQVTLRCSSQSGHNTVSWYQQALGQGPQFIFQYYREEENGRGNFPPRFSGLQFPNYSSELNVNALELDDSALYLCASSSPTLSQETQYFGPGTRLLVL.

The rearrangement links TRBV7-9 to TRBJ1-1; D is undetermined. The CDR3 extends over 16 amino acids. CDR1 and CDR2 (germline): SEHNR, FQNEAQ (reference sequence). V gave up 5 bases and J gave up 4 bases, with 20 bases separating them. The CDR3 DNA follows: TGTGCCAGCAGCCCACACCTAAGGACGGGCTTCACTGAAGCTTTCTTT. Protein product: CASSPHLRTGFTEAFF.

The V call is TRBV7-2, the J call TRBJ2-1; D is perhaps TRBD2 (5 bases). Germline lookup yields CDR1 SGHTA and CDR2 FQGNSA. Trimming shortened V by 0 bases and J by 2 bases, and 11 bases separated the two germline ends. The CDR3 totals 16 residues. This CDR3 reads CASSLAPRGPYNEQFF. The CDR3 DNA follows: TGTGCCAGCAGCTTAGCGCCTAGAGGGCCCTACAATGAGCAGTTCTTC.

This clonotype has more than one count but fewer than ten. V and J are TRBV20-1 and TRBJ2-7; TRBD2 matches 13 bases. This CDR3 region has 15 residues. V lost 6 bases to trimming and J lost 3 bases; unmatched junction nucleotides: 8. Germline CDR1 is DFQATT and CDR2 is SNEGSKA (reference sequence). The CDR3: CSAYLGLAGDYEQYF. In DNA, the CDR3 is TGCAGTGCCTATTTAGGACTAGCGGGAGACTACGAGCAGTACTTC.

This clonotype was seen a handful of times. This rearrangement joins TRBV6-6 to TRBJ2-3, with a weak D call TRBD2 (5 bases). Germline CDR1 is MNHNY and CDR2 is SVGAGI (reference sequence). V dropped 8 bases and J dropped 0 bases, with 15 bases sitting between them. The CDR3 spans 15 residues. CDR3 sequence (DNA): TGTGCCAGCTATACGTCGGGCGGGAGCACAGATACGCAGTATTTT. It specifies CASYTSGGSTDTQYF.

The V call is TRBV29-1, the J call TRBJ2-5, with D hard to call. The CDR3 runs 12 residues. CDR1 is SQVTM and CDR2 is ANQGSEA in the germline V gene. V was cut by 3 bases and J by 3 bases, with 8 bases left in between. The chain's CDR3 is CSVDVSKETQYF. The CDR3 DNA reads as TGCAGCGTTGATGTCAGTAAAGAGACCCAGTACTTC.

V usage is TRBV20-1 and J usage is TRBJ1-1, with D unresolved. The germline V gene encodes CDR1 DFQATT and CDR2 SNEGSKA (reference sequence). The CDR3 is 13 amino acids. V shed 0 bases and J shed 0 bases, with 5 bases lying between them. The CDR3 spells CSARDTLNTEAFF. CDR3 nucleotides: TGCAGTGCTAGAGATACACTGAACACTGAAGCTTTCTTT.

Only a few counts were recorded for this clonotype. The rearrangement links TRBV27 to TRBJ2-3; 7 positions match TRBD2. The germline V gene encodes CDR1 MNHEY and CDR2 SMNVEV (reference sequence). This CDR3 has 17 amino acids. The junction had 12 bases not matched to a gene; V was cut back by 6 bases and J by 0 bases. The CDR3 DNA reads TGTGCCAGCAGCCCACTCACTAGCGCGGGTAGCACAGATACGCAGTATTTT. This translates into CASSPLTSAGSTDTQYF.

This chain links TRBV6-6 with TRBJ1-2; 9 bases line up with TRBD1. J lost 2 bases, V lost 10 bases, and 5 bases had no gene match. Germline V gene sequence: CDR1 MNHNY, CDR2 SVGAGI (reference sequence). This CDR3 spans 13 amino acids. CDR3 DNA: TGTGCCACAAGCACAGGGGGCAACTATGGCTACACCTTC. This translates into CATSTGGNYGYTF.

This clonotype was recorded a few times. The V call is TRBV28, the J call TRBJ2-5; perhaps D is TRBD1 or TRBD2 (7 bases each). The CDR3 runs to 14 residues. Germline lookup yields CDR1 MDHEN and CDR2 SYDVKM. The V and J ends lost 5 bases and 7 bases respectively, with 17 bases between them. The CDR3 reads CASSPTRRGGTQYF. The CDR3 bases are TGTGCCAGCAGTCCGACCCGCAGGGGGGGGACCCAGTACTTC.

The J gene is TRBJ1-4, the V gene TRBV12-3 or TRBV12-4, with D unresolved. V lost 7 bases and J lost 7, with 19 bases in between. This CDR3 is 15 amino acids long. CDR3 DNA: TGTGCCAGCAACGGCCCCAGCGACGGGCGTGAAAAACTGTTTTTT. Residues: CASNGPSDGREKLFF.

The chain has TRBV7-8 and TRBJ2-4; TRBD1 might be the D (6 bases). Germline values: CDR1 SGHVS, CDR2 FQNEAQ. V was trimmed by 4 bases and J by 8 bases, leaving 12 bases between them. CDR3 size: 13 residues. This chain's CDR3 is CASSSIPGDIQYF. CDR3 sequence (DNA): TGTGCCAGCAGCTCGATCCCAGGGGACATTCAGTACTTC. Full variable domain (outside the CDR3, taken from reference TRBV7-8 and TRBJ2-4): GAGVSQSPRYKVAKRGQDVALRCDPISGHVSLFWYQQALGQGPEFLTYFQNEAQLDKSGLPSDRFFAERPEGSVSTLKIQRTQQEDSAVYLCASSSIPGDIQYFGAGTRLSVL.

Remarks on this clonotype: One end of the junction varies from germline; a read error may be responsible. The gene calls are TRBV3-1 and TRBJ2-3; TRBD2 matches 11 bases. The CDR3 covers 14 residues. From germline, CDR1 is LGHDT and CDR2 YNNKEL (reference sequence). CDR3 DNA sequence: TGTACCAGCAGCCTGTCACTAGCGGGAGAGGCGCAGTATTTT. It is translated as CTSSLSLAGEAQYF.

This clonotype was observed a handful of times. The rearrangement links TRBV4-1 to TRBJ2-1; possibly TRBD1 or TRBD2 for D (6 bases each). Trimming removed 1 base at V and 4 bases at J, with 11 bases between. Germline CDR1 MGHRA, CDR2 YSYEKL. The CDR3 covers 15 residues. CDR3 in amino acids: CASSQVRGRYNEQFF. The DNA of the CDR3 is TGCGCCAGCAGCCAAGTCCGGGGGCGGTACAATGAGCAGTTCTTC.

The chain combines TRBV7-2 with TRBJ2-1, with D perhaps matching TRBD2 (5 bases). The CDR3 has 14 amino acids. Germline values: CDR1 SGHTA, CDR2 FQGNSA. With 4 bases removed from V and 7 bases from J, the gap between germline ends came to 14 bases. The chain's CDR3 is CASSSWVLANEQFF. The CDR3, as DNA: TGTGCCAGCAGCTCTTGGGTTCTAGCTAATGAGCAGTTCTTC. Combining the CDR3 with reference TRBV7-2 and TRBJ2-1 gives the whole variable domain GAGVSQSPSNKVTEKGKDVELRCDPISGHTALYWYRQSLGQGLEFLIYFQGNSAPDKSGLPSDRFSAERTGGSVSTLTIQRTQQEDSAVYLCASSSWVLANEQFFGPGTRLTVL.